The 10 T cell receptor beta chains in this list originate from one sample, sequenced in a study of cytomegalovirus exposure and HLA in healthy donors. Use of 60 Vbeta and 13 Jbeta primers characterized the PCR. Clones were read by immunoSEQ multiplex PCR, and TCRdb kept only the in-frame ones, dropping some. Among roughly 200,000 clones listed, around 73% were seen once. Sequencing input: PBMCs. The receptors stem from a man between 60 and 75 years old in good health and CMV-seronegative.

This rearrangement joins TRBV19 to TRBJ1-2; maybe TRBD1 (6 bases). The CDR3 loop spans 13 amino acids. From germline, CDR1 is LNHDA and CDR2 SQIVND (reference sequence). V lost 1 base and J lost 6, with 9 bases in between. In DNA form, the CDR3 reads TGTGCCAGTAGTATAGGCCGGGACAATGGCTACACCTTC. Translation: CASSIGRDNGYTF.

This chain uses TRBV4-1 with TRBJ2-5; D unresolved. The CDR3 is made up of 13 amino acids. V was pared by 0 bases and J by 9 bases, with 11 bases between. Germline assignment: CDR1 MGHRA and CDR2 YSYEKL. CDR3 nucleotides: TGCGCCAGCAGCCAAGAAGGCCTAGTGGCCCAGTACTTC. It yields the protein CASSQEGLVAQYF.

About this clone itself: Other DNA sequences of this sample code for an identical CDR3. The gene calls are TRBV5-1 and TRBJ2-7; possible D gene TRBD1, 6 bases. Germline loops: CDR1 SGHRS, CDR2 YFSETQ. This CDR3 comprises 12 residues. V was clipped by 2 bases and J by 4 bases, with 7 bases between them. As DNA, the CDR3 is TGCGCCAGCAGCTTAACAGGGTACGAGCAGTACTTC. Amino acids: CASSLTGYEQYF.

The chain couples TRBV2 to TRBJ1-1; TRBD1 agrees at 10 bases. Germline trimming cut 4 bases from V and 5 bases from J; bases unmatched to any gene: 4. The CDR3 consists of 14 residues. Germline V gives CDR1 SNHLY, CDR2 FYNNEI. The CDR3 loop is CASSGQGARTEAFF. CDR3 sequence (DNA): TGTGCCAGCAGTGGACAGGGGGCGAGGACTGAAGCTTTCTTT. Variable domain in full (rest from reference TRBV2 and TRBJ1-1): EPEVTQTPSHQVTQMGQEVILRCVPISNHLYFYWYRQILGQKVEFLVSFYNNEISEKSEIFDDQFSVERPDGSNFTLKIRSTKLEDSAMYFCASSGQGARTEAFFGQGTRLTVV.

The chain carries TRBV7-9 and TRBJ2-2; D is unclear. Germline-derived CDR1 and CDR2 are SEHNR and FQNEAQ (reference sequence). Deletions cut 5 bases from V and 1 base from J, with 11 bases between. The CDR3 has 15 amino acids. The CDR3 region has the DNA TGTGCCAGCAGCCCCTTACCAGGGAACACCGGGGAGCTGTTTTTT. Its translation is CASSPLPGNTGELFF.

V and J are TRBV6-1 and TRBJ2-7; a weak D match, TRBD2 (6 bases). Trimming cost V 7 bases and J 6 bases, with 16 bases left between them. The V gene's germline CDR1 is MNHNS and CDR2 SASEGT. The CDR3 is made up of 13 amino acids. This CDR3 reads CASTGVGVGEQYF. As DNA, the CDR3 is TGTGCCAGCACGGGGGTGGGGGTCGGCGAGCAGTACTTC.

This rearrangement joins TRBV6-6 to TRBJ2-2, with 8 bases aligning to TRBD2. In germline, CDR1 is MNHNY, CDR2 SVGAGI (reference sequence). Unmatched junction bases numbered 9, after V lost 11 bases and J lost 7 bases. This CDR3 has 13 residues. The CDR3 DNA is TGTGCCGGCGGACTAGCATCCGGCGGGGAGCTGTTTTTT. It specifies CAGGLASGGELFF.

The rearrangement joins TRBV29-1 to TRBJ2-7; 9 bases match TRBD1. With 5 bases clipped from V and 1 base from J, the junction kept 9 bases outside the gene matches. Germline loops: CDR1 SQVTM, CDR2 ANQGSEA. The CDR3 has 15 residues. This CDR3 reads CSVQKQGAPSYEQYF. CDR3 bases: TGCAGCGTTCAGAAACAGGGGGCTCCGTCCTACGAGCAGTACTTC.

This clone showed up just a few times. The chain couples TRBV9 to TRBJ2-7, with D uncertain. V lost 0 bases, J lost 6 bases, and 10 bases lay in between. The CDR3 contains 13 residues. CDR1 is SGDLS, CDR2 YYNGEE, per germline. The CDR3 DNA is TGTGCCAGCAGCGTAGCCCTTTCTAGCGAGCAGTACTTC. It translates to CASSVALSSEQYF.

The rearrangement links TRBV20-1 to TRBJ1-2; maybe TRBD1 (5 bases). V gave up 5 bases and J gave up 7 bases, with 11 bases separating them. The CDR3 is made up of 11 amino acids. Germline V CDR1 and CDR2: DFQATT, SNEGSKA (reference sequence). CDR3: CSAPGGGGYTF. CDR3 DNA: TGCAGTGCTCCGGGGGGGGGTGGCTACACCTTC.